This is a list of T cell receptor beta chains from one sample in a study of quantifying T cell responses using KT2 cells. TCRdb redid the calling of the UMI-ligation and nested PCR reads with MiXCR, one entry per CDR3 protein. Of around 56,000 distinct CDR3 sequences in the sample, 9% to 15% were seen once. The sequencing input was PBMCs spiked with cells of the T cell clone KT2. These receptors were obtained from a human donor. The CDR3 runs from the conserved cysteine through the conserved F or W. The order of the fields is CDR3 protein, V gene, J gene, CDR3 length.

CASSPPQRGTTDTQYF,TRBV7-9,TRBJ2-3,16
CASSLDGGAREQFF,TRBV19,TRBJ2-1,14
CASSLNVPVSYNEQFF,TRBV27,TRBJ2-1,16
CASSSEGGANVLTF,TRBV12-3/TRBV12-4,TRBJ2-6,14
CAISEGLANEQFF,TRBV10-3,TRBJ2-1,13
CASSFTSGGANTQYF,TRBV6-5,TRBJ2-3,15
CASSQLGTSGGGEQFF,TRBV3-1,TRBJ2-1,16
CASSPRLAEATQYF,TRBV7-9,TRBJ2-3,14
CASSFTGNTEAFF,TRBV27,TRBJ1-1,13
CSVGSSNQPQHF,TRBV29-1,TRBJ1-5,12
CASRQVATQGGAYEQYF,TRBV4-1,TRBJ2-7,17
CASSHHRAVNYGYTF,TRBV12-3/TRBV12-4,TRBJ1-2,15
CASSQGRNQPQHF,TRBV4-2,TRBJ1-5,13
CASSSGGLANTDTQYF,TRBV5-1,TRBJ2-3,16
CSADSDTQYF,TRBV20-1,TRBJ2-3,10
CASSQGTYNEQFF,TRBV4-1,TRBJ2-1,13
CASGRLVAGTEQFF,TRBV12-3/TRBV12-4,TRBJ2-1,14
CASRGGGADTQYF,TRBV6-5,TRBJ2-3,13
CSAPRTAGLNEQFF,TRBV20-1,TRBJ2-1,14
CASSNWGRYEQYF,TRBV21-1,TRBJ2-7,13
CSAQLGGADNSPLHF,TRBV20-1,TRBJ1-6,15
CASSLGASYNSPLHF,TRBV12-3/TRBV12-4,TRBJ1-6,15
CASSLGRPYEQYF,TRBV5-4,TRBJ2-7,13
CSVEEGFADTQYF,TRBV29-1,TRBJ2-3,13
CASSQEFRGLTGQSF,TRBV3-1,TRBJ1-2,15
CASRSEGNSPLHF,TRBV27,TRBJ1-6,13
CSVQHLAWTSGRPFYEQYF,TRBV29-1,TRBJ2-7,19
CASSETDRGRDEAFF,TRBV6-1,TRBJ1-1,15
CATPPLAGAENTGELFF,TRBV21-1,TRBJ2-2,17
CASSLDIYGYTF,TRBV11-3,TRBJ1-2,12
CASSPRGADYEQYF,TRBV7-2,TRBJ2-7,14
CATSLGSGRYNEQFF,TRBV24-1,TRBJ2-1,15
CASSFQGASGEQYF,TRBV12-3/TRBV12-4,TRBJ2-7,14
CASSQAQGTRYGYTF,TRBV4-1,TRBJ1-2,15
CASSQGGTFNEKLFF,TRBV4-3,TRBJ1-4,15
CASSPGTGARRDRDGYTF,TRBV11-2,TRBJ1-2,18
CASSEELESGTFPYEQYF,TRBV2,TRBJ2-7,18
CASSSSYWTGGVSSYNEQFF,TRBV12-3/TRBV12-4,TRBJ2-1,20
CASSQAGTGIQPQHF,TRBV4-1,TRBJ1-5,15
CASRSLGGRTDTQYF,TRBV7-2,TRBJ2-3,15
CSARPAQVEQYF,TRBV20-1,TRBJ2-7,12
CASSRTLAGEYDEQFF,TRBV11-2,TRBJ2-1,16
CASSPGRGVWQGKSTDTQYF,TRBV7-9,TRBJ2-3,20
CASSEASRTVLDEQYF,TRBV6-1,TRBJ2-7,16
CASSFGTSGNPFF,TRBV7-9,TRBJ2-1,13
CASSPRGGSREKLFF,TRBV28,TRBJ1-4,15
CASSYGTDVREQYF,TRBV6-2/TRBV6-3,TRBJ2-7,14
CSARVETENSPLHF,TRBV20-1,TRBJ1-6,14
CAISGTGEDTGELFF,TRBV10-3,TRBJ2-2,15
CASSSSGRTRTDTQYF,TRBV5-6,TRBJ2-3,16
CASSFSGQGGHGYTF,TRBV12-3/TRBV12-4,TRBJ1-2,15
CASSLWGLIVNTGELFF,TRBV7-2,TRBJ2-2,17
CASSYPPMGLNEQYF,TRBV6-2/TRBV6-3,TRBJ2-7,15